The TCR beta chain described here comes from a study of blood T cell repertoires in COVID-19. Turning to the study itself: Both acute and convalescent COVID-19 samples were obtained from the United States, Italy and Spain.

Germline assignment: CDR1 GTSNPN and CDR2 SVGIG (reference sequence). This CDR3 comprises 18 residues. The V segment lost 5 bases and the J segment 1 base; nucleotides outside the gene matches: 16. This table comes from immunoSEQ multiplex PCR, and its TCRdb copy is limited to in-frame clones, with some not included. The sample carries 250,000 or so clones, approximately 90% recorded once. Specimen: PBMCs or T cells enriched from blood (not recorded which). The sequence came from a man in his forties who had been exposed to COVID-19. The chain uses TRBV30 and TRBJ1-5, with TRBD1 matching over 8 bases. CDR3 bases: TGTGCCTGGTCAAAACGAGGCGGGACAGGCTCAAGCAATCAGCCCCAGCATTTT. Translating gives CAWSKRGGTGSSNQPQHF.